Many counts were recorded for the clone carrying this T cell receptor beta chain. The source of the sample is a study of T cells in Graves' hyperthyroidism and ophthalmopathy. The trim removed 2 bases at V and 6 bases at J, leaving 3 bases unmatched. This CDR3 is built from 13 residues. The germline CDR1 and CDR2 sequences are MNHEY and SVGAGI. The source material, RNA transcripts, was used to amplify TCR beta CDR3 regions. Carried out on the TCR CDR3, a first-round RT-PCR used the HTBI primer set. TCRdb processed the multiplex PCR reads anew with MiXCR; each CDR3 protein has one entry. The sample lists around 350,000 distinct CDR3 sequences, under 20% occurring once. PBMCs came from roughly 10 ml fresh peripheral blood.

The sequenced sample was blood. The chain has TRBV6-5 and TRBJ1-2; 7 bases are shared with TRBD1. The sequence was obtained from a woman younger than 35 with Graves' hyperthyroidism. CDR3 nucleotide sequence: TGTGCCAGCAGTTACGTCACAGGGGATGGCTACACCTTC. It encodes CASSYVTGDGYTF.